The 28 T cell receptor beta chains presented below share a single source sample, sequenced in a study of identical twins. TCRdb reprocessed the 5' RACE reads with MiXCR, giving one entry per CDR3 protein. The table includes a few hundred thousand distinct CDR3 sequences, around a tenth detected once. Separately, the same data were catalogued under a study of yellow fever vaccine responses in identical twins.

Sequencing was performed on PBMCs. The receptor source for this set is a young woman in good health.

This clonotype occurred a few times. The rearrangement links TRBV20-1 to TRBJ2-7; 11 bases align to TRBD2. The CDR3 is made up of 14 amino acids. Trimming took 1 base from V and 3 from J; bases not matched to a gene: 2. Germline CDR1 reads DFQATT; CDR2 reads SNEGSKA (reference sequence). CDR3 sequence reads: CSARVLAGDYEQYF. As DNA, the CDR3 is TGCAGTGCTAGAGTACTAGCGGGAGACTACGAGCAGTACTTC.

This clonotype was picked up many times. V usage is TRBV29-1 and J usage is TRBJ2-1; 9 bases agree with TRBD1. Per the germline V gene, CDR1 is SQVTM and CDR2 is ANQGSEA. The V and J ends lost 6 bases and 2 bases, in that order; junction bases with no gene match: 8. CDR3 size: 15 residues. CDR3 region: CSVPGTGRPYNEQFF. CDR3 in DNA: TGCAGCGTCCCCGGGACAGGGAGACCCTACAATGAGCAGTTCTTC.

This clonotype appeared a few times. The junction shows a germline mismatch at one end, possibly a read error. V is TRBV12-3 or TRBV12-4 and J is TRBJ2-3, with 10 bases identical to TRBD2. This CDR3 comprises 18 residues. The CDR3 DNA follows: TGTACCAGCAGGGATCCATTAGCGGGAGGACTAAGCACAGATACGCAGTATTTT. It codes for CTSRDPLAGGLSTDTQYF.

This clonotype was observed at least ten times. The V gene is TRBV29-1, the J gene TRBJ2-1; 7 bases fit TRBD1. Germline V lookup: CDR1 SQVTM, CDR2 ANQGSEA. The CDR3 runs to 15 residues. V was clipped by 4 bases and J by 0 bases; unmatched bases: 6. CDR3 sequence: CSVAHRGDSYNEQFF. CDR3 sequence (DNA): TGCAGCGTTGCTCACAGGGGAGACTCCTACAATGAGCAGTTCTTC.

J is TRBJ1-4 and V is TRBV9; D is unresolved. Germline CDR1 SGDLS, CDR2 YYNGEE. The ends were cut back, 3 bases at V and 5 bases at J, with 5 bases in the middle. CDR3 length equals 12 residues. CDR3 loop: CASSAGNEKLFF. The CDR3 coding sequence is TGTGCCAGCAGCGCGGGCAATGAAAAACTGTTTTTT.

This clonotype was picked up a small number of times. For the CDR3, the DNA is TGTGCCAGCACCTATTGGCGCGCCGAGACGGGCGAGCAGTACTTC. Protein: CASTYWRAETGEQYF. The chain is built from TRBV7-9 and TRBJ2-7; D is undetermined. The CDR3 has 15 amino acids. Germline lookup yields CDR1 SEHNR and CDR2 FQNEAQ (reference sequence). The V and J ends lost 7 bases and 6 bases respectively, with 22 bases between them.

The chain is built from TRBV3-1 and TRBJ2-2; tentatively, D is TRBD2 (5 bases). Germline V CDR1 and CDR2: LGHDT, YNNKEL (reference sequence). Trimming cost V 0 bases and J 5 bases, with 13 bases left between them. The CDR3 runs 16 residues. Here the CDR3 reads CASSQDPRGTTGELFF. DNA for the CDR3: TGTGCCAGCAGCCAAGACCCCCGGGGTACTACCGGGGAGCTGTTTTTT.

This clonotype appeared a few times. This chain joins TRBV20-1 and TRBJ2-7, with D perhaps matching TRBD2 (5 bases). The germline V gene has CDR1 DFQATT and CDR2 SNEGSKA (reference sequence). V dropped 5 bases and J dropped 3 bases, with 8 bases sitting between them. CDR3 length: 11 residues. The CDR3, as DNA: TGCAGTGCTCTTACTAGCTACGAGCAGTACTTC. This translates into CSALTSYEQYF.

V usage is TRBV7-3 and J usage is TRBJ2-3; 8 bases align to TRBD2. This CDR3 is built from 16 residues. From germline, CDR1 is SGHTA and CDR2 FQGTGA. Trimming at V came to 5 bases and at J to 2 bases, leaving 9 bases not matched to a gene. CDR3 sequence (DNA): TGTGCCAGCAGCCCCGGGGGGGCCGGGCACACAGATACGCAGTATTTT. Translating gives CASSPGGAGHTDTQYF.

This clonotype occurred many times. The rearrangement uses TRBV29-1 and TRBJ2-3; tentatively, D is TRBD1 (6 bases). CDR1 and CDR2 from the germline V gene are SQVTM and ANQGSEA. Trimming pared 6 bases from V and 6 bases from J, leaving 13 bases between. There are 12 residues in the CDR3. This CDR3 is CSVTPGEDTQYF. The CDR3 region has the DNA TGCAGCGTCACTCCAGGGGAGGATACGCAGTATTTT.

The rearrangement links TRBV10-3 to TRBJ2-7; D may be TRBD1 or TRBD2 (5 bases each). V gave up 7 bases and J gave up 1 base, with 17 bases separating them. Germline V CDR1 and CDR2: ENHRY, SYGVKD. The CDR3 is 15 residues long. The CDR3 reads CAITYYGTLSYEQYF. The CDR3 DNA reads TGTGCCATCACCTACTACGGGACCCTTTCCTACGAGCAGTACTTC.

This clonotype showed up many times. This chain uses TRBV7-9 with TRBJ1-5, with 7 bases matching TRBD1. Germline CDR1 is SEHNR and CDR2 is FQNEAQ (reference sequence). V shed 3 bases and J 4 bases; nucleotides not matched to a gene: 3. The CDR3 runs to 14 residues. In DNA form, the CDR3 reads TGTGCCAGCAGCTTTCGGGACAGTAATCAGCCCCAGCATTTT. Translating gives CASSFRDSNQPQHF.

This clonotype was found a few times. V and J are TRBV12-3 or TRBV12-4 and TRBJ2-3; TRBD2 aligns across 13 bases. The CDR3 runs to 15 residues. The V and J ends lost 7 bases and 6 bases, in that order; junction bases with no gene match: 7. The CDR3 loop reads CASTLLAGGRDTQYF. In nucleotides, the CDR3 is TGTGCCAGCACCCTACTAGCGGGGGGGCGGGATACGCAGTATTTT.

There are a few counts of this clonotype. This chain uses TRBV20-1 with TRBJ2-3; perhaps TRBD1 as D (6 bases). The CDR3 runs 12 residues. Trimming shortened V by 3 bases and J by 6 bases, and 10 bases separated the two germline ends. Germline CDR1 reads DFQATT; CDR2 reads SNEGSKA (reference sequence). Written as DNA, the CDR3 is TGCAGTGCTAGGAGGGACACTGATACGCAGTATTTT. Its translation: CSARRDTDTQYF.

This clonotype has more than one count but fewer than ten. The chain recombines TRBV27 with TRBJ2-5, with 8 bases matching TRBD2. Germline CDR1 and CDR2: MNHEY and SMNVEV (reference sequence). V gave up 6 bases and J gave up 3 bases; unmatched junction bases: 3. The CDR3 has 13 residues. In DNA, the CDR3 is TGTGCCAGCAGCCGCGGGAGGAAAGAGACCCAGTACTTC. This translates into CASSRGRKETQYF.

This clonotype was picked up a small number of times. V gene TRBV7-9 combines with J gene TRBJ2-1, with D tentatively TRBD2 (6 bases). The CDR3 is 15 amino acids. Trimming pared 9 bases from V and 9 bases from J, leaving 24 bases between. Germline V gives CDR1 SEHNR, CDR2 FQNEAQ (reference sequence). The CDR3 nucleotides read TGTGCCAGTCTCCGCTCCGGACTAAAAGTAGGTGAGCAGTTCTTC. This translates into CASLRSGLKVGEQFF.

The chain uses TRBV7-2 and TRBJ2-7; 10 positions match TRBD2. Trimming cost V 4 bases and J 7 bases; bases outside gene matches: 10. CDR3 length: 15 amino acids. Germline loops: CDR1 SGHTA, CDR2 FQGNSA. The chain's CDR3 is CASSSESSGRGEQYF. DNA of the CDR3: TGTGCCAGCAGCTCTGAGTCTAGCGGGAGAGGGGAGCAGTACTTC.

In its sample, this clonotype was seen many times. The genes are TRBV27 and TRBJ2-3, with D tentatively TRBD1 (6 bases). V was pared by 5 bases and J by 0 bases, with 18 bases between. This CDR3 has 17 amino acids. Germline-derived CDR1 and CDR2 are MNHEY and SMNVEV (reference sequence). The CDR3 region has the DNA TGTGCCAGCAGTACGGCTCGACAGGTGGGAAGCACAGATACGCAGTATTTT. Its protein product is CASSTARQVGSTDTQYF.

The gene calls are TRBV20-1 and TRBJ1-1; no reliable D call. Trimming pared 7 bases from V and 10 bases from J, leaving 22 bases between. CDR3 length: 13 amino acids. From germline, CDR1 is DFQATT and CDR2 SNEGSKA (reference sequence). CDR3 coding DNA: TGCAGTGGAAAAGGCCCTTCGCCCACCTCAGCTTTCTTT. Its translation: CSGKGPSPTSAFF.

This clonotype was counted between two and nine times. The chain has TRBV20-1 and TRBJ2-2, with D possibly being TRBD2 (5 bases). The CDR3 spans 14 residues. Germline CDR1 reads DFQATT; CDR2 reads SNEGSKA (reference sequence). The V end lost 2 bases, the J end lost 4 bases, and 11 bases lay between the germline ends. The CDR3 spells CSARYGEGTGELFF. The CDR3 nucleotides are TGCAGTGCTAGATACGGTGAGGGCACCGGGGAGCTGTTTTTT.

CDR3 region: CASSQEGPGGAYEQYF. Here the CDR3 DNA reads TGCGCCAGCAGCCAAGAGGGACCGGGAGGTGCCTACGAGCAGTACTTC. The J gene is TRBJ2-7, the V gene TRBV4-3; 7 positions match TRBD2. Germline trimming cut 0 bases from V and 2 bases from J; bases unmatched to any gene: 7. The CDR3 is 16 residues long. From germline, CDR1 is LGHNA and CDR2 YSLEER.

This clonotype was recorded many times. CDR3 protein: CASSNSGILAKNIQYF. Here the CDR3 DNA reads TGTGCCAGCAGCAATAGCGGCATCCTAGCCAAAAACATTCAGTACTTC. The chain carries TRBV7-2 and TRBJ2-4; D is perhaps TRBD2 (6 bases). CDR3 length equals 16 residues. The V end lost 5 bases, the J end lost 0 bases, and 14 bases lay between the germline ends. The V gene's germline CDR1 is SGHTA and CDR2 FQGNSA.

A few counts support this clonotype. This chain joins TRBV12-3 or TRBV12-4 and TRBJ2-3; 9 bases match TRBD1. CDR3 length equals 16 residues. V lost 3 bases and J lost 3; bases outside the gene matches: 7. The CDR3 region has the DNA TGTGCCAGCAGTTTCTCCATACAGGGGGCGACAGATACGCAGTATTTT. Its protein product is CASSFSIQGATDTQYF.

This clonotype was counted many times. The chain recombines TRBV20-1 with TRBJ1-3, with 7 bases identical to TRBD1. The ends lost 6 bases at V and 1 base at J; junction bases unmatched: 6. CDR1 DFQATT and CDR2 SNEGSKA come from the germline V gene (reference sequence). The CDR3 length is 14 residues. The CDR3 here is CSAGDRGSGNTIYF. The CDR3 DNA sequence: TGCAGTGCAGGGGACAGAGGATCTGGAAACACCATATATTTT.

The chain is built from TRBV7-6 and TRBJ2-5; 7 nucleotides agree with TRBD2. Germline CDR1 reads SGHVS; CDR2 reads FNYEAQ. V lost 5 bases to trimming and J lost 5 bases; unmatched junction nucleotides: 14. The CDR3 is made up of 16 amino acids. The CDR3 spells CASSRGWGGVSETQYF. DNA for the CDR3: TGTGCCAGCAGCCGCGGGTGGGGGGGAGTGAGTGAGACCCAGTACTTC.

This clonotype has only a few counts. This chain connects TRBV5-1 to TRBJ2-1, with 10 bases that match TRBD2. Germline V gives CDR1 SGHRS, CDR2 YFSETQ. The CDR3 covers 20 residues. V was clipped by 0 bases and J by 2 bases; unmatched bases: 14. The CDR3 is CASSLAAAGDSGRPYNEQFF. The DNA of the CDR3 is TGCGCCAGCAGCTTGGCCGCGGCGGGAGATAGCGGGAGGCCCTACAATGAGCAGTTCTTC.

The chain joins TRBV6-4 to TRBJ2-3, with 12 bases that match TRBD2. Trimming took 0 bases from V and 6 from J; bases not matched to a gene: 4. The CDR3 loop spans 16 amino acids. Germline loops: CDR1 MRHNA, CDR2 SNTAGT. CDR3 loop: CASSDSASGGADTQYF. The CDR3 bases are TGTGCCAGCAGTGACTCGGCTAGCGGGGGGGCCGATACGCAGTATTTT.

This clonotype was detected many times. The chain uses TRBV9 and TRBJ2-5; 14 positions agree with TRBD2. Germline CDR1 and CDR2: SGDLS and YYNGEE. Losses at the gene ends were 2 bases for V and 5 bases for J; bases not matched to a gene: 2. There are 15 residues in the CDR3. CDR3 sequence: CASSVGTSGSETQYF. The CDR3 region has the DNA TGTGCCAGCAGCGTCGGGACTAGCGGGAGTGAGACCCAGTACTTC.